This T cell receptor beta chain was identified during a study of cytomegalovirus exposure and HLA in healthy donors listed by TCRdb under 2017. For the wider study: A later analysis indicated that the roughly 130 validation repertoires were generated on the platform also employed for the approximately 700 repertoires of the first cohort. Along with the approximately 670-subject first cohort, a separate validation cohort of around 120 different subjects was used. The aim of the study was to test whether cataloging public T cell receptors could identify signatures of past pathogen exposure. High-throughput TCR immunosequencing, statistical association of individual TCRs with disease status, and machine learning were combined to predict cytomegalovirus infection status. The research as a whole found: According to the authors, the approach could potentially be generalized to other disease states and immunological phenotypes. Cytomegalovirus status was reported to be diagnosed by the classifier with high specificity and sensitivity in both the original and validation cohorts. In the study, around 160 TCR beta chains were listed as associated with cytomegalovirus. A later analysis found that TCRs clustered in the first cohort also tended to co-occur in the 100 to 150 validation repertoires, with more than 90% of cluster scores above 0. Across donors, most TCR sequences were observed very rarely, whereas some public TCRs were present in many individuals. All 130 or so repertoires were used to score co-occurrence in the validation cohort in a later analysis, because that analysis had no HLA typing for the cohort. A few of the identified cytomegalovirus-associated TCR beta chains were confirmed in vitro to be specific for cytomegalovirus antigens.

With regard to this clone: Its antigen specificity is not known. No qualities accompany the bases; no much larger clone lies one base away.

The V end loses 4 bases and the J end loses 2 bases, and a stretch of 15 bases separates them. The CDR3, cysteine through phenylalanine, is 15 amino acids long. The retained sequence is limited to the CDR3, 45 bases, with the frame set at the first base. The germline V gene encodes CDR1 LGHNA and CDR2 YSLEER. The donors belonged to the validation cohort of about 120 subjects, which was separate from the approximately 700-subject first cohort. The receptor library was made with the immunoSEQ multiplex PCR assay. As for how the authors treated the data: A statistical classification framework was developed to diagnose cytomegalovirus status using the catalog of TCR beta chain sequences. TCRdb provides this immuneACCESS table in a form limited to in-frame rearrangements. Some clones are lacking; in checked studies, under half of them reflect an unresolved V gene, and why the rest are absent is not known. V and J calls and clone size are copied from that table; D and trimming were computed from the DNA. The sample data list some 140,000 clones, and 65% to 90% of these were observed just once. Approximately 20% of the sample lies in the top ten.

The rearrangement combines TRBV4-3 with TRBJ2-7, and perhaps TRBD2 as D gene, on 7 matching bases. What was sequenced was PBMCs. The receptor's source is a man aged 18 to 35 in good health and CMV-seropositive. The nucleotide sequence reads as follows: TGCGCCAGCAGCCCCGCACAGGGAGGGCCCTACGAGCAGTACTTC. Its translation reads: CASSPAQGGPYEQYF.